A single T cell receptor beta chain is shown here with its context. This clonotype has only a few counts. It has no known antigen specificity. One base away there is no much larger clone; base qualities are not given. The sample comes from a study of low-dose radiotherapy and immunotherapy resistance in tumors (dated by TCRdb to 2022 to 2024). Looking at the study overall: In Cohort 1, each fraction delivered 0.5 Gy every 2 weeks, and the prescribed total PTV dose was 6.5 Gy. The trial did not randomize participants into treatment groups. Nivolumab and ipilimumab were both given intravenously, with nivolumab at a 240 mg flat dose every two weeks and ipilimumab at 1 mg/kg every six weeks. Aspirin 300 mg was taken orally once daily by patients for four cycles, starting on cycle 1 day 1. Eight patients were included in the translational analysis: three from the first dose cohort and the first five from the second dose cohort. Cyclophosphamide 200 mg/m2 was administered intravenously every two weeks, one day before each radiation and immunotherapy administration. Cohort 2 received 1 Gy per fraction every two weeks, with a total of 13 Gy over 26 weeks.

First-strand cDNA was synthesized using Superscript III and a set of TRAV- and TRBV-specific primers, so that both TCRalpha and TCRbeta chains were covered. TCRs were amplified for 20 to 25 PCR cycles with Phusion, using a constant-region primer paired with the adapter attached to the V primers. The MessageAmp II aRNA Amplification Kit was used to amplify the isolated mRNA, with in vitro transcription run for roughly 16 hours at 37 degrees C. The Dynabeads mRNA DIRECT Purification Kit was used to isolate the mRNA for TCR sequencing. Indexed Illumina adapters were added in a second Phusion PCR of around 23 cycles, and the PCR products were purified with AMPure XP beads. The paper's processing steps were these. Using custom Perl scripts, TCR sequences encoding the same protein were pooled, out-of-frame sequences were removed, and the abundance of each clonotype was computed. Any TCR sequence supported by only a single read was excluded from analysis. Shannon entropy, Gini index, clonality, richness, and the frequency of TCRs shared between repertoires were included as repertoire metrics. TCRdb handled the public reads itself, with Q25 trimming in fastp and clone calling in MiXCR, and kept productive beta chains. Identical CDR3 protein sequences are pooled into one entry, listed with their most common genes and DNA. TCRdb assigned the V and J calls; the authors' analysis was not used. For this sample there are under 10,000 distinct CDR3 sequences; about 61% appear just once. Roughly 9.3% of the sample is in the top ten clones.

The donors came from RACIN, which was a single-arm phase I dose-escalation trial that paired nivolumab and ipilimumab with aspirin, low-dose cyclophosphamide and low-dose radiotherapy. Patients were eligible if they had advanced solid tumors that were TIL-negative. The CDR3 goes from the cysteine to the phenylalanine over 15 residues. Kept here is only the CDR3 DNA, which spans 45 bases and is read in frame from base 1. V was cut back by 0 bases and J by 6 bases, leaving a gap of 14 bases between them. CDR1 and CDR2, per the germline V gene, are MNHEY and SVGAGI. This receptor chain uses TRBV6-5 and TRBJ1-2, with the D gene not clear enough to name. This TCR derives from a human donor with advanced metastatic prostate, ovarian, gallbladder or colorectal cancer (not recorded which). This table probably holds off-target reads from a library built for another chain. The DNA reads as follows: TGTGCCAGCAGTTACTCGAGATATAGTACCGATGGCTACACCTTC. It codes for CASSYSRYSTDGYTF.